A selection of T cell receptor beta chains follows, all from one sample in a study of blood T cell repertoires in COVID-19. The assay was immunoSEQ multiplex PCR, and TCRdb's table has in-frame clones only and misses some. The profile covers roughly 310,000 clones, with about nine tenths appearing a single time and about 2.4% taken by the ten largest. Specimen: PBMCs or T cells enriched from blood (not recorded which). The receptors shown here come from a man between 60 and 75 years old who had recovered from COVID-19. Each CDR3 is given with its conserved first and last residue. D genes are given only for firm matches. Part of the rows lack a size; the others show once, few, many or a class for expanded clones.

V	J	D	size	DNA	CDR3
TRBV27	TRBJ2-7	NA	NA	TGTGCCAGCAGTTTAGGGGGGGGCCTCTCCTACGAGCAGTACTTC	CASSLGGGLSYEQYF
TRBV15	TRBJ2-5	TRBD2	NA	TGTGCCACCAGCAGCCCCCGTTGGCGCGGGGGGGCGGTGACTGAAGAGACCCAGTACTTC	CATSSPRWRGGAVTEETQYF
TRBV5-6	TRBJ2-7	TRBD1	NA	TGTGCCAGCAGCCTGGAGGGGGACAGGGGCCACGAGCAGTACTTC	CASSLEGDRGHEQYF
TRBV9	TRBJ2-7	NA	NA	TGTGCCAGCAGCGTCGGGGTCGGCGGATCCTACGAGCAGTACTTC	CASSVGVGGSYEQYF
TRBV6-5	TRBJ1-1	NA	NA	TGTGCCAGCAGACCTCAGGGAATACACACTGAAGCTTTCTTT	CASRPQGIHTEAFF
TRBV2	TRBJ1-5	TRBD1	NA	TGTGCCAGCAGTGAAGGGACAGGGGCCCACCAGCCCCAGCATTTT	CASSEGTGAHQPQHF
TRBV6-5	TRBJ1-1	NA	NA	TGTGCCAGCAGTAACGGACTGCCGAACACTGAAGCTTTCTTT	CASSNGLPNTEAFF
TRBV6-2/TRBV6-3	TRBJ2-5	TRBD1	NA	TGTGCCAGCAGTTATGACAGGGGGAAGGATAAAGAGACCCAGTACTTC	CASSYDRGKDKETQYF
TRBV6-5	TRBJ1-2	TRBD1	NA	TGTGCCAGCACGGCGGGACAGCGGAACTATGGCTACACCTTC	CASTAGQRNYGYTF
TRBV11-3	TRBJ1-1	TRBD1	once	TGTGCCAGCAGCTCTCAGGGGGATGGGCAAGCTTTCTTT	CASSSQGDGQAFF
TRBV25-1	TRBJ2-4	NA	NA	TGTGCCAGCAGTGAGCAGGGAAAAAACATTCAGTACTTC	CASSEQGKNIQYF
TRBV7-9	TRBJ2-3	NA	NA	TGTGCCAGCAGCTTAGTTAAGTACGGTGGTTCAGATACGCAGTATTTT	CASSLVKYGGSDTQYF
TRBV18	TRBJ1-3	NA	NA	TGTGCCAGCTCACCAGGGAGGGTCTCTGGAAACACCATATATTTT	CASSPGRVSGNTIYF
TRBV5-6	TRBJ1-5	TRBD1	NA	TGTGCCAGCAGCTGGACCCGGGACAGTGTCAATCAGCCCCAGCATTTT	CASSWTRDSVNQPQHF
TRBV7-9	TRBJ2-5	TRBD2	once	TGTGCCAGCAGCCTAGCGGGGGCCCAAGAGACCCAGTACTTC	CASSLAGAQETQYF
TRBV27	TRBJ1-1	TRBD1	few	TGTGCCAGCTCCGGGGGGGACAGGGGATACCCTGAAGCTTTCTTT	CASSGGDRGYPEAFF
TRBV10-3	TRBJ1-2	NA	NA	TGTGCCATCAGTGAGCCTGGATCAGGGGTGGACTATGGCTACACCTTC	CAISEPGSGVDYGYTF
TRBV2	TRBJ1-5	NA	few	TGTGCCAGCAGTGACCGGACAGTTAGCAATCAGCCCCAGCATTTT	CASSDRTVSNQPQHF
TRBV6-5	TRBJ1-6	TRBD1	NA	TGTGCCAGCAGTTACTCTACAGGGGAGGTCTCACCCCTCCACTTT	CASSYSTGEVSPLHF
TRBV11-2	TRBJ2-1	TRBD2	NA	TGTGCCAGCAGCCACGCCACTACTAGCGGGAGCGTCAATGAGCAGTTCTTC	CASSHATTSGSVNEQFF